Listed below are T cell receptor beta chains from one sample, sequenced in a study of blood T cell repertoires in COVID-19. The table came from immunoSEQ multiplex PCR; TCRdb's copy has only in-frame clones and leaves some out. Of around 80,000 clones listed, roughly four fifths are singletons. Source material: peripheral blood. These receptors all stem from a human donor in a cohort sampled during active COVID-19. The CDR3 runs from the conserved cysteine through the conserved F or W. The D gene is left open where the match is weak. Expanded clones are given a class, and other clones once, few, many or no size at all.

d_call	cdr3_length	j_call	v_call	clone_size	cdr3_aa	cdr3_nt
NA	11	TRBJ2-7	TRBV25-1	NA	CASSYSYEQYF	TGTGCCAGCAGTTACAGCTACGAGCAGTACTTC
TRBD1	14	TRBJ1-1	TRBV19	few	CASLQGAANTEAFF	TGTGCCAGCTTACAGGGGGCGGCGAACACTGAAGCTTTCTTT
TRBD2	16	TRBJ2-7	TRBV5-1	NA	CASSLSSGSGGNEQYF	TGCGCCAGCAGCCTATCTAGCGGGAGCGGGGGCAACGAGCAGTACTTC
NA	15	TRBJ2-1	TRBV7-3	NA	CASSLRGRTYNEQFF	TGTGCCAGCAGCTTGCGGGGAAGGACCTACAATGAGCAGTTCTTC
NA	14	TRBJ1-1	TRBV6-2/TRBV6-3	NA	CASSNGGILTEAFF	TGTGCCAGCAGTAACGGGGGGATTCTCACTGAAGCTTTCTTT
NA	16	TRBJ2-1	TRBV9	NA	CASSDTGTPSYNEQFF	TGTGCCAGCAGCGATACCGGGACACCCTCCTACAATGAGCAGTTCTTC
NA	14	TRBJ2-7	TRBV18	NA	CASSPAGDPYEQYF	TGTGCCAGCTCACCCGCGGGCGACCCCTACGAGCAGTACTTC
NA	15	TRBJ2-3	TRBV13	NA	CASSLTGRTTDTQYF	TGTGCCAGCAGCTTGACAGGGAGGACCACAGATACGCAGTATTTT
NA	14	TRBJ2-1	TRBV5-5	NA	CASSLIPGENEQFF	TGTGCCAGCAGCTTGATCCCTGGGGAGAATGAGCAGTTCTTC
NA	15	TRBJ2-1	TRBV11-2	NA	CASSRTGGVYNEQFF	TGTGCCAGCAGCCGAACAGGGGGGGTATACAATGAGCAGTTCTTC
NA	16	TRBJ2-2	TRBV5-1	few	CASSLGQGIETGELFF	TGCGCCAGCAGCTTGGGGCAGGGGATCGAGACCGGGGAGCTGTTTTTT
NA	17	TRBJ1-1	TRBV28	NA	CASSFGAGVNRNTEAFF	TGTGCCAGCAGTTTTGGGGCGGGGGTCAACAGGAACACTGAAGCTTTCTTT
TRBD1	16	TRBJ2-2	TRBV24-1	NA	CATSDRRGQNTGELFF	TGTGCCACCAGTGATAGAAGGGGGCAGAACACCGGGGAGCTGTTTTTT
TRBD1	12	TRBJ1-1	TRBV28	NA	CASKGGKTEAFF	TGTGCCAGCAAAGGGGGCAAAACTGAAGCTTTCTTT
TRBD1	16	TRBJ2-2	TRBV5-4	NA	CASSSATGSNTGELFF	TGTGCCAGCAGCTCGGCGACAGGGTCGAACACCGGGGAGCTGTTTTTT
TRBD2	16	TRBJ2-3	TRBV30	once	CAWRLAGAPGSDTQYF	TGTGCCTGGAGACTAGCGGGAGCCCCGGGGTCAGATACGCAGTATTTT
TRBD1	15	TRBJ2-7	TRBV11-3	NA	CASSQVGGVSYEQYF	TGTGCCAGCAGCCAGGTAGGGGGCGTCTCCTACGAGCAGTACTTC
NA	13	TRBJ2-3	TRBV6-5	NA	CASTLPGTDTQYF	TGTGCCAGCACCCTCCCGGGGACAGATACGCAGTATTTT